The next 19 T cell receptor beta chains were all read from a single sample in a study of a mutant IDH1 vaccine in newly diagnosed glioma. Here immunoSEQ multiplex PCR was the method, and the copy in TCRdb shows in-frame clones only, minus some. Of tens of thousands of clones listed, approximately 87% are singletons. The antigens these receptors bind are not known. Time point noted: week 23, last vaccination. Every vaccine dose comprised 300 ug of mutant IDH1 20-mer peptide plus topical imiquimod. Source: PBMCs, taken from a glioma patient whose treatment included an IDH1 peptide vaccine. The origin of the receptors is a middle-aged man with glioma.

The sample holds one count of this clone. The gene calls are TRBV19 and TRBJ1-5; 9 nucleotides align to TRBD1. The length of the CDR3 is 16 residues. Germline V gene lookup returns CDR1 LNHDA and CDR2 SQIVND (reference sequence). Germline trimming cut 4 bases from V and 3 bases from J; bases unmatched to any gene: 7. DNA for the CDR3: TGTGCCAGTAGTAGCCCGGACAGGGGCGCCAATCAGCCCCAGCATTTT. Protein product: CASSSPDRGANQPQHF.

The CDR3: CASKTGTGGPYGYTF. The CDR3 DNA follows: TGTGCCAGTAAGACGGGGACAGGGGGACCTTATGGCTACACCTTC. The J gene is TRBJ1-2, the V gene TRBV19; 11 bases map to TRBD1. With 7 bases clipped from V and 5 bases from J, the junction kept 9 bases outside the gene matches. Germline loops: CDR1 LNHDA, CDR2 SQIVND (reference sequence). The CDR3 sequence is 15 residues long. The full variable domain, its missing parts supplied by reference TRBV19 and TRBJ1-2, is DGGITQSPKYLFRKEGQNVTLSCEQNLNHDAMYWYRQDPGQGLRLIYYSQIVNDFQKGDIAEGYSVSREKKESFPLTVTSAQKNPTAFYLCASKTGTGGPYGYTFGSGTRLTVV.

The rearrangement joins TRBV5-1 to TRBJ2-1, with 9 nucleotides matching TRBD2. V was clipped by 2 bases and J by 9 bases; unmatched bases: 6. Per germline, CDR1 SGHRS and CDR2 YFSETQ. CDR3 size: 14 residues. In DNA form, the CDR3 reads TGCGCCAGCAGCTTTAGTAGCGGGAGATCTGAGCAGTTCTTC. As protein: CASSFSSGRSEQFF. Looking up the rest from reference TRBV5-1 and TRBJ2-1 gives the full variable domain: KAGVTQTPRYLIKTRGQQVTLSCSPISGHRSVSWYQQTPGQGLQFLFEYFSETQRNKGNFPGRFSGRQFSNSRSEMNVSTLELGDSALYLCASSFSSGRSEQFFGPGTRLTVL.

The chain employs TRBV19 and TRBJ2-3, with D perhaps given as TRBD1 or TRBD2 (5 bases each). Germline V lookup: CDR1 LNHDA, CDR2 SQIVND (reference sequence). V was cut by 4 bases and J by 2 bases, with 16 bases left in between. This CDR3 contains 16 residues. CDR3 nucleotides: TGTGCCAGTAGTACGACCGCTGGGGGATTCACAGATACGCAGTATTTT. It codes for CASSTTAGGFTDTQYF.

In this sample, this clone turned up a few times. CDR3 sequence (DNA): TGCGCCAGCAACGGCGGGAGGGGAGCCTACGAGCAGTACTTC. This translates into CASNGGRGAYEQYF. The chain has TRBV5-1 and TRBJ2-7; 9 bases are shared with TRBD2. The CDR3 consists of 14 residues. Trimming removed 6 bases from V and 2 bases from J; junction bases left unmatched: 6. CDR1 is SGHRS and CDR2 is YFSETQ in the germline V gene.

This clone was detected a few times. The genes are TRBV27 and TRBJ1-5; a weak D match, TRBD1 (6 bases). The V end lost 4 bases, the J end lost 2 bases, and 9 bases lay between the germline ends. CDR1 MNHEY and CDR2 SMNVEV come from the germline V gene (reference sequence). The CDR3 has 14 residues. For the CDR3, the DNA is TGTGCCAGCAGTTGGGGGCAGCGCAATCAGCCCCAGCATTTT. It translates to CASSWGQRNQPQHF.

As regards this clone: One end of the junction fails to match germline, which may point to a read error. This rearrangement joins TRBV7-9 to TRBJ2-5, with D possibly matching TRBD2 (5 bases). Germline CDR1 SEHNR, CDR2 FQNEAQ (reference sequence). This CDR3 is built from 10 residues. CDR3 sequence (DNA): TGTGCCAGCAGCGCCAGTCGGGAACACTTC. It translates to CASSASREHF. Full variable domain (rest looked up from reference TRBV7-9 and TRBJ2-5): DTGVSQNPRHKITKRGQNVTFRCDPISEHNRLYWYRQTLGQGPEFLTYFQNEAQLEKSRLLSDRFSAERPKGSFSTLEIQRTEQGDSAMYLCASSASREHFGPGTRLLVL.

CDR3 amino acids: CASSYRTGYEQYF. DNA of the CDR3: TGTGCCAGCAGCTACAGGACAGGCTACGAGCAGTACTTC. The V and J genes are TRBV7-9 and TRBJ2-7; 7 bases map to TRBD1. V was clipped by 4 bases and J by 3 bases; unmatched bases: 3. CDR3 length equals 13 residues. CDR1 is SEHNR and CDR2 is FQNEAQ in the germline V gene (reference sequence). The full variable domain, its missing parts supplied by reference TRBV7-9 and TRBJ2-7, is DTGVSQNPRHKITKRGQNVTFRCDPISEHNRLYWYRQTLGQGPEFLTYFQNEAQLEKSRLLSDRFSAERPKGSFSTLEIQRTEQGDSAMYLCASSYRTGYEQYFGPGTRLTVT.

This clone has more than one count but fewer than ten. The rearrangement joins TRBV7-9 to TRBJ2-6; the match to TRBD2 covers 8 bases. V lost 5 bases to trimming and J lost 2 bases; unmatched junction nucleotides: 5. The germline V gene has CDR1 SEHNR and CDR2 FQNEAQ (reference sequence). There are 16 residues in the CDR3. CDR3 nucleotide sequence: TGTGCCAGCAGCCCCAATAGCGGGACTGGGGCCAACGTCCTGACTTTC. Translated, it gives CASSPNSGTGANVLTF.

CDR3 in amino acids: CASSSPGGFETQYF. The CDR3 coding sequence is TGTGCCAGCAGTTCCCCAGGGGGGTTCGAGACCCAGTACTTC. The genes are TRBV6-5 and TRBJ2-5; weak D call: TRBD1 (7 bases). V was shortened by 4 bases and J by 5 bases, with 14 bases between the two germline ends. From germline, CDR1 is MNHEY and CDR2 SVGAGI. The CDR3 runs 14 residues.

The chain couples TRBV12-5 to TRBJ2-5; 8 nucleotides align to TRBD2. Germline V gene sequence: CDR1 LGHNT, CDR2 FRNRAP. Trimming at V came to 5 bases and at J to 1 base, leaving 9 bases not matched to a gene. This CDR3 is built from 16 residues. The CDR3 DNA follows: TGTGCTAGTGGTCCGAATAGCGGGACCTCCCAAGAGACCCAGTACTTC. Translating gives CASGPNSGTSQETQYF.

V is TRBV10-3 and J is TRBJ2-7; D remains unclear. The CDR3 totals 12 residues. With 2 bases removed from V and 3 bases from J, the gap between germline ends came to 5 bases. Germline assignment: CDR1 ENHRY and CDR2 SYGVKD. CDR3 sequence reads: CAISERVYEQYF. The CDR3 region has the DNA TGTGCCATCAGTGAGCGGGTCTACGAGCAGTACTTC.

This chain connects TRBV11-2 to TRBJ1-1, with 9 nucleotides matching TRBD1. Germline CDR1 SGHAT, CDR2 FQNNGV. V shed 4 bases and J 5 bases; nucleotides not matched to a gene: 8. This CDR3 region has 15 residues. In DNA, the CDR3 is TGTGCCAGCAGCTGGGAACAGGGGGCGCGTACTGAAGCTTTCTTT. It is translated as CASSWEQGARTEAFF. Variable domain in full (rest from reference TRBV11-2 and TRBJ1-1): EAGVAQSPRYKIIEKRQSVAFWCNPISGHATLYWYQQILGQGPKLLIQFQNNGVVDDSQLPKDRFSAERLKGVDSTLKIQPAKLEDSAVYLCASSWEQGARTEAFFGQGTRLTVV.

The rearrangement joins TRBV2 to TRBJ2-7; no clear D. The V gene lost 7 bases and the J gene lost 2 bases, with 9 bases spanning the gap. The CDR3 has 12 amino acids. CDR1 is SNHLY, CDR2 FYNNEI, per germline. CDR3 protein: CASMWTTYEQYF. DNA of the CDR3: TGTGCCAGCATGTGGACCACCTACGAGCAGTACTTC.

The rearrangement uses TRBV7-2 and TRBJ2-3; the match to TRBD1 covers 9 bases. The germline V gene has CDR1 SGHTA and CDR2 FQGNSA. The CDR3 extends over 13 amino acids. Trimming cost V 5 bases and J 4 bases; bases outside gene matches: 1. The chain's CDR3 is CASSGDRADTQYF. Written as DNA, the CDR3 is TGTGCCAGCAGCGGGGACAGGGCAGATACGCAGTATTTT.

This chain uses TRBV19 with TRBJ2-7; D call uncertain. The length of the CDR3 is 15 residues. Germline assignment: CDR1 LNHDA and CDR2 SQIVND (reference sequence). Trimming cost V 5 bases and J 6 bases, with 20 bases left between them. CDR3 sequence: CASSLGNFPSAEQYF. For the CDR3, the DNA is TGTGCCAGTAGTTTAGGGAACTTCCCCTCGGCCGAGCAGTACTTC.

This chain uses TRBV29-1 with TRBJ2-5; D perhaps matches TRBD2 (5 bases). The CDR3 is 12 amino acids. Germline V CDR1 and CDR2: SQVTM, ANQGSEA. The ends were cut back, 6 bases at V and 5 bases at J, with 13 bases in the middle. CDR3 loop: CSVPLGSETQYF. Here the CDR3 DNA reads TGCAGCGTCCCACTAGGGAGCGAGACCCAGTACTTC.

The CDR3 spells CAIKGQADQPQHF. The CDR3, as DNA: TGTGCCATCAAGGGGCAGGCCGATCAGCCCCAGCATTTT. The V call is TRBV10-3, the J call TRBJ1-5; D is possibly TRBD1 (5 bases). This CDR3 has 13 amino acids. Trimming cost V 7 bases and J 5 bases, with 12 bases left between them. Germline-derived CDR1 and CDR2 are ENHRY and SYGVKD.

The chain links TRBV5-1 to TRBJ2-7, with 9 bases lining up with TRBD1. The CDR3 contains 15 residues. V gave up 4 bases and J gave up 3 bases; unmatched junction bases: 8. Germline CDR1 reads SGHRS; CDR2 reads YFSETQ. For the CDR3, the DNA is TGCGCCAGCAGCCAGACAGGGGGACTTGGCTACGAGCAGTACTTC. Translating gives CASSQTGGLGYEQYF. Full variable domain (outside the CDR3, taken from reference TRBV5-1 and TRBJ2-7): KAGVTQTPRYLIKTRGQQVTLSCSPISGHRSVSWYQQTPGQGLQFLFEYFSETQRNKGNFPGRFSGRQFSNSRSEMNVSTLELGDSALYLCASSQTGGLGYEQYFGPGTRLTVT.